This TCR beta chain derives from a study of PD-L1 blockade in urothelial cancer. Study context: Men with urothelial cancer arising in the bladder made up most of the 29 patients. Study-wide findings and caveats: Lower than median blood TCR clonality before treatment predicted better survival.

Trimming cost V 4 bases and J 1 base; bases outside gene matches: 9. Germline loops: CDR1 ENHRY, CDR2 SYGVKD. The CDR3 runs 16 residues. The sample's time point: pretreatment peripheral blood. Turning to this clone: Its antigen is not identified.

The repertoire was sequenced with immunoSEQ multiplex PCR; TCRdb's copy has only in-frame clones and lacks some. The data hold fewer than 45,000 clones, with roughly four fifths observed a single time. The sample was PBMCs, taken around atezolizumab (anti-PD-L1) treatment. The V gene is TRBV10-3, the J gene TRBJ2-7; TRBD1 aligns across 8 bases. The clonotype was recovered from a man in his 60s with urothelial cancer. CDR3 protein: CAISAMSTGGSYEQYF. CDR3 DNA sequence: TGTGCCATCAGTGCCATGTCCACAGGGGGATCCTACGAGCAGTACTTC.